This T cell receptor beta chain is drawn from a study of technical replicates of blood from four donors. TCRdb's copy holds only in-frame clones and misses some; the assay was immunoSEQ multiplex PCR. Of tens of thousands of clones listed, 91% are singletons. The germline gives CDR1 SGHDN, CDR2 FVKESK. Trimming stripped 2 bases from V and 1 base from J, with 12 bases between. CDR3 length: 15 residues. The sequence derives from a human donor in good health. This sequence joins TRBV14 and TRBJ2-7; possibly TRBD1 for D (6 bases). Sequenced sample: T cells isolated from PBMCs. The DNA of the CDR3 is TGTGCCAGCAGCCAATATCACAGGGTATCCTACGAGCAGTACTTC. This gives the protein CASSQYHRVSYEQYF.